One TCR beta chain is described in this entry. Repertoires were generated with immunoSEQ multiplex PCR, while TCRdb's copy carries only in-frame clones and drops some. The table lists approximately 40,000 clones, 89% of them singletons, with approximately 3.4% in the top ten. These data are taken from a study of neoadjuvant nivolumab and ipilimumab in lung cancer. Germline CDR1 reads GTSNPN; CDR2 reads SVGIG (reference sequence). V was shortened by 3 bases and J by 3 bases, with 17 bases between the two germline ends. This CDR3 region has 15 residues. This clonotype was obtained from an adult with non-small cell lung cancer. The rearrangement joins TRBV30 to TRBJ1-1; a weak D match, TRBD1 (6 bases). Sample: peripheral blood, taken before neoadjuvant nivolumab, alone or with ipilimumab. The CDR3 DNA follows: TGTGCCTGGAGACCCAACAGGGTTATGCACACTGAAGCTTTCTTT. It specifies CAWRPNRVMHTEAFF.